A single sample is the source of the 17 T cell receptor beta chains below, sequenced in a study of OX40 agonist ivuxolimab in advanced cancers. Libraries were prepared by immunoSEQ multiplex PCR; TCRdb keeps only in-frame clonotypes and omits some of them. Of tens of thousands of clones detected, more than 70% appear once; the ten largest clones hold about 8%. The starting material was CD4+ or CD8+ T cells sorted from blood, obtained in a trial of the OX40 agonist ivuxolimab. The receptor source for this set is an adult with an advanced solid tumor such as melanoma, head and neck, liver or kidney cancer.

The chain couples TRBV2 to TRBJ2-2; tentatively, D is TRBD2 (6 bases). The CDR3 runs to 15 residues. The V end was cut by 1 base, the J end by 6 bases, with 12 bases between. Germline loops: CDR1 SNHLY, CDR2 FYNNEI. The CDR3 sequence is CASSEGGWRAGELFF. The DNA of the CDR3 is TGTGCCAGCAGTGAAGGGGGATGGAGGGCCGGGGAGCTGTTTTTT.

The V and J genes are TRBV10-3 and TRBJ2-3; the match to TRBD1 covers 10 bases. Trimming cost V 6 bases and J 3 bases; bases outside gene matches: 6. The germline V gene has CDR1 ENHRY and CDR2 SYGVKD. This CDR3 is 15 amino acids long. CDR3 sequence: CAISLRGQGTDTQYF. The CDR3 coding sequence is TGTGCCATCAGCCTGAGGGGACAGGGGACAGATACGCAGTATTTT.

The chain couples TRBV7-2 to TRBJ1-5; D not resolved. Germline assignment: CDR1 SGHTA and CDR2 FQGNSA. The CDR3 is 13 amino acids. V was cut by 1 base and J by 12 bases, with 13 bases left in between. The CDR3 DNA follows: TGTGCCAGCAGCTTAGATAACCCAGTGGTCCAGCATTTT. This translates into CASSLDNPVVQHF.

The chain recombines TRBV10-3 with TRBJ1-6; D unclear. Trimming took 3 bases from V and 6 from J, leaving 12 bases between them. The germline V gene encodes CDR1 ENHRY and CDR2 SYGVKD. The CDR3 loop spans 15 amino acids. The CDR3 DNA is TGTGCCATCAGTGAAACCGGACCTCTTAATTCACCCCTCCACTTT. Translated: CAISETGPLNSPLHF.

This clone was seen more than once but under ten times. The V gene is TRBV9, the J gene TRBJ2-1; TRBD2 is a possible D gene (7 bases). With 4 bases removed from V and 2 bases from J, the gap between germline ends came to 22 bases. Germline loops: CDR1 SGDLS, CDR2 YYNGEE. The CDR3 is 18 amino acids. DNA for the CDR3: TGTGCCAGCAGCCCACGAGGGAGGGGGAGTGGGACCTACAATGAGCAGTTCTTC. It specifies CASSPRGRGSGTYNEQFF.

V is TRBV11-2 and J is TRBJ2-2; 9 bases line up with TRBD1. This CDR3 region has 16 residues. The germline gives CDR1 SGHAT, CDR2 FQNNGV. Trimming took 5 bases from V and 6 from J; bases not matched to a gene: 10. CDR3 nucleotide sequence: TGTGCCAGCAGCAAGGACAGGGGATCGGTCTCCGGGGAGCTGTTTTTT. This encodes CASSKDRGSVSGELFF.

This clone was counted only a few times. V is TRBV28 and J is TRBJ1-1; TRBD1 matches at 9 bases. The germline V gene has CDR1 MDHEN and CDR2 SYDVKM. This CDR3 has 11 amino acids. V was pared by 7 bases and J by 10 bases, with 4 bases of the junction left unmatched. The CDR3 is CASTADRGAFF. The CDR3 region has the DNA TGTGCCAGCACCGCGGACAGGGGAGCTTTCTTT.

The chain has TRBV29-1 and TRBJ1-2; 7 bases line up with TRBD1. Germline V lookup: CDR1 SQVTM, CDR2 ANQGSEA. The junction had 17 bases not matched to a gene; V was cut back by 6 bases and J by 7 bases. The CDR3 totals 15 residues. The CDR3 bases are TGCAGCGTCGACGGCCCCGGGACAGTGTTTGGTGGCTACACCTTC. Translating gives CSVDGPGTVFGGYTF.

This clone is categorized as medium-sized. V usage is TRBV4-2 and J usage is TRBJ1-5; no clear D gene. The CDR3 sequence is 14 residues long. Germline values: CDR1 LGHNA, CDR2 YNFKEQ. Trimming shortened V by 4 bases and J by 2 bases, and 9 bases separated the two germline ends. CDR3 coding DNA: TGTGCCAGCAGCCCTGGTCTGGGCAATCAGCCCCAGCATTTT. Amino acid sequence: CASSPGLGNQPQHF.

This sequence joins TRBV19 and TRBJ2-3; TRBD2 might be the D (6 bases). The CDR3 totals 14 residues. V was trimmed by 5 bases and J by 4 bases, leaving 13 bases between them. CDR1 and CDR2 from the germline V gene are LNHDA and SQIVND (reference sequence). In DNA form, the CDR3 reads TGTGCCAGTAGTGAGGGACTTCTCTCAGATACGCAGTATTTT. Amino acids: CASSEGLLSDTQYF.

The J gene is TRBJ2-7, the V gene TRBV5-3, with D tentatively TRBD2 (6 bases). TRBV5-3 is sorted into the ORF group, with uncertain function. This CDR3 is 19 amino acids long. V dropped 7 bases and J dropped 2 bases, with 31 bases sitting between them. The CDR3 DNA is TGTGCCAGACTAAATAAGGAAATGGGTACGTCAGGAGGGGCCTACGAGCAGTACTTC. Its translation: CARLNKEMGTSGGAYEQYF.

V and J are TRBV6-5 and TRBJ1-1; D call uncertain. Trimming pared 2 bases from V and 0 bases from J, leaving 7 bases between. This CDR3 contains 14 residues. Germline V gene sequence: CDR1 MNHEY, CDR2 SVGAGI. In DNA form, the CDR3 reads TGTGCCAGCAGTTACACGACGGTGAACACTGAAGCTTTCTTT. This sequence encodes CASSYTTVNTEAFF.

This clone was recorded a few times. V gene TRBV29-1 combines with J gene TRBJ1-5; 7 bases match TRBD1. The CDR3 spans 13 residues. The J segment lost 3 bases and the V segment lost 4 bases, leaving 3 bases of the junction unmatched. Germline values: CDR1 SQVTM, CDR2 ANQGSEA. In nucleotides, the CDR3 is TGCAGCGTTGGGACAGGTCCCAATCAGCCCCAGCATTTT. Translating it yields CSVGTGPNQPQHF.

The CDR3 nucleotides are TGTGCCATTCAGGGAGGGGGAAATTCACCCCTCCACTTT. Amino acid sequence: CAIQGGGNSPLHF. This chain uses TRBV10-3 with TRBJ1-6, with D maybe TRBD1 (6 bases). This CDR3 region has 13 residues. Trimming took off 9 bases at V and 7 bases at J, with 13 bases between the two ends. Germline-derived CDR1 and CDR2 are ENHRY and SYGVKD.

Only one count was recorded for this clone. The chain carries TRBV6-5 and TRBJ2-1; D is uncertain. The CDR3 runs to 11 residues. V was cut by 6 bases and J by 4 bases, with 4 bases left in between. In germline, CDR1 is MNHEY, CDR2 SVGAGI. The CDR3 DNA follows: TGTGCCAGCAGAAAGTACAATGAGCAGTTCTTC. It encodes CASRKYNEQFF.

This chain's CDR3 is CASSTGGYSYNEQFF. Written as DNA, the CDR3 is TGTGCCAGCTCTACAGGGGGATACTCCTACAATGAGCAGTTCTTC. J is TRBJ2-1 and V is TRBV18, with TRBD1 matching over 8 bases. From germline, CDR1 is KGHSH and CDR2 LQKENI. The CDR3 runs 15 residues. V lost 6 bases and J lost 0; bases outside the gene matches: 4. Based on the CDR3 plus reference TRBV18 and TRBJ2-1, the full variable domain is NAGVMQNPRHLVRRRGQEARLRCSPMKGHSHVYWYRQLPEEGLKFMVYLQKENIIDESGMPKERFSAEFPKEGPSILRIQQVVRGDSAAYFCASSTGGYSYNEQFFGPGTRLTVL.

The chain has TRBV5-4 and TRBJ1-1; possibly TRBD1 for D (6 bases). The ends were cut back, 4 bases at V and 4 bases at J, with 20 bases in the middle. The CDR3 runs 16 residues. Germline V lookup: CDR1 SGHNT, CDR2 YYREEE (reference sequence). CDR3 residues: CASSPGTNLEGTEAFF. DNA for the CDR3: TGTGCCAGCAGCCCCGGGACAAACTTGGAGGGCACTGAAGCTTTCTTT.